This T cell receptor beta chain was profiled in a study of T cells in Graves' hyperthyroidism and ophthalmopathy. Study results and limitations: A median around 6 months before onset, the model predicted ophthalmopathy. Blood also showed most of the thyroid clonotypes that were expanded above 0.001.

RNA transcripts yielded amplified TCR beta CDR3 regions. Carried out on the TCR CDR3, a first-round RT-PCR used the HTBI primer set. TCRdb recomputed calls from the multiplex PCR reads with MiXCR, one row per CDR3 protein. Of a few hundred thousand distinct CDR3 sequences listed, 46% are singletons. Not enrolled were patients with uncontrolled infection, other autoimmune disease, pregnancy or lactation. Each diagnosis drew on symptoms, thyroxine, TRAb, thyroid ultrasound and orbital computed tomography findings. Germline loops: CDR1 DFQATT, CDR2 SNEGSKA (reference sequence). This CDR3 has 15 residues. Trimming removed 5 bases from V and 6 bases from J; junction bases left unmatched: 12. This clonotype was picked up many times. What it recognizes is unknown.

This chain links TRBV20-1 with TRBJ1-2, with TRBD1 identical over 10 bases. Material: peripheral blood or thyroid tissue (not recorded which). This sequence originates from an adult woman with Graves' disease, either hyperthyroidism or ophthalmopathy (not recorded which). Here the CDR3 reads CSASVGTGDKNGYTF. Here the CDR3 DNA reads TGCAGTGCTTCGGTTGGGACAGGGGATAAGAATGGCTACACCTTC.